This TCR beta chain comes out of a study of OX40 agonist ivuxolimab in advanced cancers. Across the study: An anti-OX40 (CD134) antibody with agonistic activity, ivuxolimab, was administered to patients. Three partial responders included one hepatocellular carcinoma patient and two cutaneous melanoma patients. Study outcomes and limitations: In the expanded peripheral T cells, antigen specificity was never determined.

The CDR3 is 14 amino acids. The V end lost 5 bases, the J end lost 0 bases, and 8 bases lay between the germline ends. The V gene's germline CDR1 is LNHNV and CDR2 YYDKDF (reference sequence). Regarding this clone: Its antigen remains unidentified.

Produced via immunoSEQ multiplex PCR; TCRdb's table is partial and in-frame only. This sample has tens of thousands of clones, with approximately 85% found just once. Autoimmune disease history or systemic immunosuppression barred patients. Sequences were derived from CD4+ or CD8+ T cells sorted from blood, sampled in a trial of the OX40 agonist ivuxolimab. The receptor was derived from an adult with an advanced solid tumor such as melanoma, head and neck, liver or kidney cancer. The rearrangement links TRBV15 to TRBJ1-5; D gene uncertain. Here the CDR3 reads CATSEGYSNQPQHF. The CDR3 nucleotides read TGTGCCACCAGCGAAGGGTATAGCAATCAGCCCCAGCATTTT.